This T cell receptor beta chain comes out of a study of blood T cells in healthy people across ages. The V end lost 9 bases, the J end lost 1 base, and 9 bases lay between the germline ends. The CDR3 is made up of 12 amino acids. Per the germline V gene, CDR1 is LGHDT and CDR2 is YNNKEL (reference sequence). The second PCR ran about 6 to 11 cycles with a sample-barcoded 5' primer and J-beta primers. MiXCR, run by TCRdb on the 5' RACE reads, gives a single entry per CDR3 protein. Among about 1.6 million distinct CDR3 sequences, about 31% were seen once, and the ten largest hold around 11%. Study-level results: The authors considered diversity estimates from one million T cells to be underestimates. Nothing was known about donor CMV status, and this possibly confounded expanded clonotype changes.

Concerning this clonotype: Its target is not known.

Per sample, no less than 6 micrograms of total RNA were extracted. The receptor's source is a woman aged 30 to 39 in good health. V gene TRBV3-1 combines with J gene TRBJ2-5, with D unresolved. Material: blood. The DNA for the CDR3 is TGTGCCAGTGGGTGCCCCCAAGAGACCCAGTACTTC. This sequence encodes CASGCPQETQYF.